The 18 T cell receptor beta chains below were found in one sample sequenced in a study of cytomegalovirus exposure and HLA in healthy donors. 60 Vbeta and 13 Jbeta primers were used in PCR. Sequencing was performed with immunoSEQ multiplex PCR; in TCRdb, only in-frame clones are kept and a portion is missing. The data show fewer than 200,000 clones, with roughly 76% seen just once and roughly 4.4% held by the top ten. The sequenced sample was PBMCs. The receptors here all came from a young woman in good health and CMV-seropositive.

The J gene is TRBJ2-7, the V gene TRBV5-1; TRBD2 matches at 8 bases. The CDR3 extends over 15 amino acids. J was trimmed by 4 bases and V by 4 bases; bases with no gene match: 10. CDR1 SGHRS and CDR2 YFSETQ come from the germline V gene. The CDR3 DNA reads TGCGCCAGCAGCCCCATGCCAGCGGGGGATTACGAGCAGTACTTC. It yields the protein CASSPMPAGDYEQYF.

The table lists this clone with a count of one. The rearrangement links TRBV11-2 to TRBJ2-3; D not certain. The CDR3 runs 14 residues. The V gene's germline CDR1 is SGHAT and CDR2 FQNNGV. The V gene lost 6 bases and the J gene lost 2 bases, with 12 bases spanning the gap. CDR3 residues: CASRPLSVTDTQYF. For the CDR3, the DNA is TGTGCCAGCAGACCACTATCGGTCACAGATACGCAGTATTTT.

V and J are TRBV6-1 and TRBJ2-7; possible D gene TRBD1, 6 bases. The CDR3 sequence is 14 residues long. V was clipped by 6 bases and J by 4 bases, with 16 bases between them. CDR1 is MNHNS, CDR2 SASEGT, per germline. The CDR3 DNA is TGTGCCAGCAGGGGGTCAGGGGTGGGATACGAGCAGTACTTC. It specifies CASRGSGVGYEQYF.

This clone was recorded only once. The chain links TRBV7-9 to TRBJ2-2, with D possibly TRBD1 on 5 matching bases. Germline V gene sequence: CDR1 SEHNR, CDR2 FQNEAQ (reference sequence). V was clipped by 1 base and J by 3 bases, with 9 bases between them. CDR3 length equals 15 residues. In DNA form, the CDR3 reads TGTGCCAGCAGCTTAGGCAGGGATGACACCGGGGAGCTGTTTTTT. It codes for CASSLGRDDTGELFF.

V usage is TRBV25-1 and J usage is TRBJ2-7; 10 bases are shared with TRBD2. J was trimmed by 2 bases and V by 5 bases; bases with no gene match: 12. This CDR3 is built from 17 residues. Germline loops: CDR1 MGHDK, CDR2 SYGVNS. The CDR3 protein is CASSTGAGGYKTYEQYF. CDR3 coding DNA: TGTGCCAGCAGTACAGGAGCGGGGGGGTACAAAACCTACGAGCAGTACTTC.

V usage is TRBV27 and J usage is TRBJ1-5, with a weak D call TRBD1 (5 bases). CDR1 MNHEY and CDR2 SMNVEV come from the germline V gene (reference sequence). V lost 6 bases and J lost 6, with 18 bases in between. The CDR3 contains 15 residues. CDR3 loop: CASRPARGGVQPQHF. The CDR3 bases are TGTGCCAGCAGGCCGGCTAGGGGAGGTGTTCAGCCCCAGCATTTT.

This clone was observed a few times. The chain joins TRBV5-1 to TRBJ2-7, with TRBD2 matching over 8 bases. J gave up 4 bases and V 0 bases, and 9 bases lay outside the gene matches. The CDR3 is made up of 16 amino acids. Germline CDR1 reads SGHRS; CDR2 reads YFSETQ. The CDR3 here is CASSLAGTRTSYEQYF. CDR3 coding DNA: TGCGCCAGCAGCTTGGCCGGGACTAGGACCTCTTACGAGCAGTACTTC.

The chain is built from TRBV5-1 and TRBJ2-5, with no clear D. Deletions cut 5 bases from V and 5 bases from J, with 13 bases between. The germline V gene encodes CDR1 SGHRS and CDR2 YFSETQ. This CDR3 is built from 13 residues. The CDR3 protein is CASSTVRRETQYF. The CDR3, as DNA: TGCGCCAGCAGTACAGTTCGAAGGGAGACCCAGTACTTC.

The chain joins TRBV11-2 to TRBJ2-7, with D possibly being TRBD2 (5 bases). This CDR3 spans 14 amino acids. Trimming shortened V by 3 bases and J by 6 bases, and 15 bases separated the two germline ends. Per germline, CDR1 SGHAT and CDR2 FQNNGV. CDR3 sequence (DNA): TGTGCCAGCAGCTTGGAGGCCTTAAAGGCCGAGCAGTACTTC. Translation: CASSLEALKAEQYF.

This chain connects TRBV23-1 to TRBJ2-7; 9 bases match TRBD1. TRBV23-1 is assigned to the ORF class and has an uncertain function. This CDR3 comprises 11 residues. Trimming removed 8 bases from V and 12 bases from J; junction bases left unmatched: 8. CDR3 sequence reads: CASQPPGQGYF. In nucleotides, the CDR3 is TGCGCCAGCCAACCCCCGGGACAGGGGTACTTC.

The V call is TRBV27, the J call TRBJ2-7; 9 nucleotides match TRBD1. This CDR3 is 17 amino acids long. The J segment lost 3 bases and the V segment lost 3 bases, leaving 12 bases of the junction unmatched. Per the germline V gene, CDR1 is MNHEY and CDR2 is SMNVEV (reference sequence). In DNA, the CDR3 is TGTGCCAGCAGTTTCTCACAGAACAGGGGGCTCTTCTACGAGCAGTACTTC. It is translated as CASSFSQNRGLFYEQYF.

V usage is TRBV28 and J usage is TRBJ2-5, with D perhaps matching TRBD2 (5 bases). The CDR3 contains 14 residues. Germline values: CDR1 MDHEN, CDR2 SYDVKM. V dropped 2 bases and J dropped 2 bases, with 9 bases sitting between them. The CDR3 reads CASSLGSGQETQYF. Written as DNA, the CDR3 is TGTGCCAGCAGTTTAGGCAGCGGACAAGAGACCCAGTACTTC.

The chain joins TRBV7-9 to TRBJ1-5; 9 bases line up with TRBD1. CDR3 length equals 13 residues. The germline CDR1 and CDR2 sequences are SEHNR and FQNEAQ (reference sequence). V lost 8 bases, J lost 3 bases, and 2 bases stayed unmatched. In nucleotides, the CDR3 is TGTGCCAGCGACAGGGGGGTCAATCAGCCCCAGCATTTT. Translated: CASDRGVNQPQHF. Variable domain in full (rest from reference TRBV7-9 and TRBJ1-5): DTGVSQNPRHKITKRGQNVTFRCDPISEHNRLYWYRQTLGQGPEFLTYFQNEAQLEKSRLLSDRFSAERPKGSFSTLEIQRTEQGDSAMYLCASDRGVNQPQHFGDGTRLSIL.

This sequence joins TRBV5-4 and TRBJ2-3; 8 nucleotides match TRBD2. V shed 3 bases, J shed 11 bases, and the junction held 14 bases outside the gene matches. This CDR3 is 15 amino acids long. Germline assignment: CDR1 SGHNT and CDR2 YYREEE (reference sequence). Here the CDR3 reads CASSWENGGGREQYF. The CDR3 DNA reads TGTGCCAGCAGCTGGGAAAACGGCGGGGGGAGGGAGCAGTATTTT.

The chain joins TRBV11-2 to TRBJ2-7, with 9 bases fitting TRBD1. V dropped 5 bases and J dropped 3; count of bases not matched to a gene: 8. The CDR3 runs 15 residues. Germline loops: CDR1 SGHAT, CDR2 FQNNGV. This chain's CDR3 is CASSNSGQGNYEQYF. The CDR3 DNA is TGTGCCAGCAGCAACTCGGGACAGGGTAACTACGAGCAGTACTTC.

DNA for the CDR3: TGCGCCAGCAGTGTGCGGGGGGCCGGAGATACGCAGTATTTT. It yields the protein CASSVRGAGDTQYF. The chain employs TRBV10-2 and TRBJ2-3; 8 bases align to TRBD2. The germline gives CDR1 WSHSY, CDR2 SAAADI. V was clipped by 4 bases and J by 5 bases; unmatched bases: 5. The CDR3 spans 14 residues.

J is TRBJ1-6 and V is TRBV19, with D perhaps matching TRBD1 (5 bases). The CDR3 sequence is 18 residues long. Trimming removed 5 bases from V and 10 bases from J, with 27 bases in between. Per germline, CDR1 LNHDA and CDR2 SQIVND (reference sequence). For the CDR3, the DNA is TGTGCCAGTAGTGGCAATCGGCAGGGAGAGCTGGGAGGCTCACCCCTCCACTTT. Its protein is CASSGNRQGELGGSPLHF.

The chain couples TRBV4-3 to TRBJ2-7, with unresolved D. CDR3 length: 13 residues. The V and J ends lost 0 bases and 6 bases respectively, with 9 bases between them. CDR1 and CDR2 (germline): LGHNA, YSLEER. CDR3 in amino acids: CASSQDYSGEQYF. CDR3 sequence (DNA): TGCGCCAGCAGCCAAGATTATTCGGGCGAGCAGTACTTC.